Sequencing of this T cell receptor (beta chain) was carried out in a study of OX40 agonist ivuxolimab in advanced cancers. Autoimmune disease history or systemic immunosuppression led to patient exclusion. Using immunoSEQ multiplex PCR, the repertoire was profiled, and TCRdb retains in-frame clones only, with some absent. In the table there are about 24,000 clones, over 70% of which are singletons. Study-wide points: At doses 0.1 to 3.0 mg/kg, CD4+ and CD8+ clones expanded.

This clone was detected only once. Its specificity is unknown. Looked up from germline, CDR1 is SEHNR and CDR2 is FQNEAQ (reference sequence). The CDR3 loop spans 13 amino acids. V lost 8 bases, J lost 3 bases, and 8 bases lay in between. This clonotype was obtained from an adult with an advanced solid tumor such as melanoma, head and neck, liver or kidney cancer. The gene calls are TRBV7-9 and TRBJ2-6; no definite D call. The sample was CD4+ or CD8+ T cells sorted from blood, taken in a trial of the OX40 agonist ivuxolimab. Here the CDR3 DNA reads TGTGCCAGCCCCCCGGGTGGGGCCAACGTCCTGACTTTC. Its translation is CASPPGGANVLTF.